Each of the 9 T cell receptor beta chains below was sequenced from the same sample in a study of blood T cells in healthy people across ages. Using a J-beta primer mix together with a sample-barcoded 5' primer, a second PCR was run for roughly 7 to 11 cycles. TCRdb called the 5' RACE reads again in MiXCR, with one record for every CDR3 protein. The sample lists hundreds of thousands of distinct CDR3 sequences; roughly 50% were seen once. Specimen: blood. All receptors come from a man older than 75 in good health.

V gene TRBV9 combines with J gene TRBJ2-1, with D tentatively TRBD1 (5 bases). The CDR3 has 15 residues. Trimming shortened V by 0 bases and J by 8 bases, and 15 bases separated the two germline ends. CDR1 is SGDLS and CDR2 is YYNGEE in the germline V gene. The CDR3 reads CASSVEGAPMDEQFF. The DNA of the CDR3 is TGTGCCAGCAGCGTAGAAGGGGCTCCAATGGATGAGCAGTTCTTC. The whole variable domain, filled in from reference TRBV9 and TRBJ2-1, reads DSGVTQTPKHLITATGQRVTLRCSPRSGDLSVYWYQQSLDQGLQFLIQYYNGEERAKGNILERFSAQQFPDLHSELNLSSLELGDSALYFCASSVEGAPMDEQFFGPGTRLTVL.

The CDR3 protein is CSARDVPPRGGQYF. The DNA for the CDR3 is TGCAGTGCTAGAGATGTCCCGCCAAGGGGGGGCCAGTACTTC. The chain carries TRBV20-1 and TRBJ2-7; D perhaps matches TRBD2 (7 bases). Between the trimmed V and J ends, which lost 0 bases and 10 bases, there was a span of 19 bases. This CDR3 is built from 14 residues. CDR1 is DFQATT and CDR2 is SNEGSKA in the germline V gene (reference sequence).

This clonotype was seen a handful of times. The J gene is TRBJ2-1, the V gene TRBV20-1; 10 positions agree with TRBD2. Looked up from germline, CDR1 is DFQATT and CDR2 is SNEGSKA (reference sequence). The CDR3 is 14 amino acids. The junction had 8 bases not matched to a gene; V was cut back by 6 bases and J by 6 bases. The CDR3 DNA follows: TGCAGTGCCCACACTAGCGGGATTATCAATGAGCAGTTCTTC. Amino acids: CSAHTSGIINEQFF.

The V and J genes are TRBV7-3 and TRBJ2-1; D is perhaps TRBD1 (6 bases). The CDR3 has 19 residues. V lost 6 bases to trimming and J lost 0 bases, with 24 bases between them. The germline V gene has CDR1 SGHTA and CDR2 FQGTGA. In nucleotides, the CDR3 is TGTGCCAGCAGTCAACGTGGGGGCATAGCGCCTAGCTCCTACAATGAGCAGTTCTTC. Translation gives CASSQRGGIAPSSYNEQFF.

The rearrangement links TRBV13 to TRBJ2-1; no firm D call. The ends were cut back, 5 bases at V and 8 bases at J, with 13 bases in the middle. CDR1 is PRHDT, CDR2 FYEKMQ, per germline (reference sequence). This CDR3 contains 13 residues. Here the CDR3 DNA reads TGTGCCAGCAGCATACCGCTTCTGGATGAGCAGTTCTTC. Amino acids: CASSIPLLDEQFF.

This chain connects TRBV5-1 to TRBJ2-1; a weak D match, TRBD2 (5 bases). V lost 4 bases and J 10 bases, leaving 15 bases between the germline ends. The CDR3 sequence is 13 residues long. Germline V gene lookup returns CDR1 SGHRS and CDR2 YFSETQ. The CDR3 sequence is CASSPGGIQEQFF. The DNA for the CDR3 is TGCGCCAGCAGCCCCGGAGGTATCCAGGAGCAGTTCTTC.

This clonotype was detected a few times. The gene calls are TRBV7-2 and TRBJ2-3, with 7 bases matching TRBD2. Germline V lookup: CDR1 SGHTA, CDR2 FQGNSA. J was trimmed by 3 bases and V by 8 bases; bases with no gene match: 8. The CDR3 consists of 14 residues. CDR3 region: CASESGRITDTQYF. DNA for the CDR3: TGTGCCAGCGAATCCGGGAGGATAACAGATACGCAGTATTTT.

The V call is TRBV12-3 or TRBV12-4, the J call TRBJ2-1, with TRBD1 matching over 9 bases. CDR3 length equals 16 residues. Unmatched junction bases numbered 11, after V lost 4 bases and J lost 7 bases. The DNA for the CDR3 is TGTGCCAGCAGTTATTACGGAAACAGGGGGCTGAATGAGCAGTTCTTC. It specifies CASSYYGNRGLNEQFF.

The CDR3 DNA reads as TGCAGCGTTGGACAGCGCTCCTACAATGAGCAGTTCTTC. This gives the protein CSVGQRSYNEQFF. This chain links TRBV29-1 with TRBJ2-1, with a possible D match to TRBD1 (5 bases). Germline loops: CDR1 SQVTM, CDR2 ANQGSEA. This CDR3 contains 13 residues. Trimming shortened V by 4 bases and J by 0 bases, and 7 bases separated the two germline ends.